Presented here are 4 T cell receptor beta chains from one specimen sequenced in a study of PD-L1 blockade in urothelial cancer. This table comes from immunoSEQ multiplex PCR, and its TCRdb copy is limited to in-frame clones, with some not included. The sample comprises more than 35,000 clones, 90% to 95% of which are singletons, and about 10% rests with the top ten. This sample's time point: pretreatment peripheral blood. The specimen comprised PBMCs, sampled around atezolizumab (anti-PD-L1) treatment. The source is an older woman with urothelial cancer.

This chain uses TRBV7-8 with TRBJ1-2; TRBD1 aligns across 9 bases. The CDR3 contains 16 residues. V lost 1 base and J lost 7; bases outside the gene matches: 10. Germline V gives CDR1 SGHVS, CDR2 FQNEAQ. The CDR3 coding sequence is TGTGCCAGCAGCTTAGACCAAAAACAGGGGGCGGGTGGCTACACCTTC. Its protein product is CASSLDQKQGAGGYTF.

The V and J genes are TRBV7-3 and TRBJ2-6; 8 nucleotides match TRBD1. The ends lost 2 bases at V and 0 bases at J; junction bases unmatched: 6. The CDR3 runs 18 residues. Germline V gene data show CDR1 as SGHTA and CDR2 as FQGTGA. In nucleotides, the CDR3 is TGTGCCAGCAGCTTAGGGCAGGGGGCCGTCTCTGGGGCCAACGTCCTGACTTTC. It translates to CASSLGQGAVSGANVLTF.

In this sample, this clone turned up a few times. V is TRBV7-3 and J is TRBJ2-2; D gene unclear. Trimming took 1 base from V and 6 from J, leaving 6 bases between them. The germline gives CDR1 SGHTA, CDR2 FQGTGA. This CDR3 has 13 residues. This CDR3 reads CASSLNGAGELFF. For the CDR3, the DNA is TGTGCCAGCAGCTTAAATGGAGCCGGGGAGCTGTTTTTT.

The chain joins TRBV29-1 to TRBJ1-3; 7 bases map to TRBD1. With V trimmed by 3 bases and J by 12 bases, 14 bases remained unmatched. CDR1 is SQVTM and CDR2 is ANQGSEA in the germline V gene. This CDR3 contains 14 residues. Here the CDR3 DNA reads TGCAGCGTTGAGGACAGGCGCCGGGGGATTGACATATATTTT. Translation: CSVEDRRRGIDIYF.